Listed below are T cell receptor beta chains from one sample, sequenced in a study of blood T cell repertoires in COVID-19. Here immunoSEQ multiplex PCR was the method, and the copy in TCRdb shows in-frame clones only, minus some. In the table there are tens of thousands of clones, approximately 85% of which are singletons. Sequencing was performed on peripheral blood. Receptors were obtained from a man aged 80 or over with acute or convalescent COVID-19. Each CDR3 is given with its conserved first and last residue.

j_gene | v_gene | CDR3aa
TRBJ1-6 | TRBV5-4 | CASSADRGYSPLHF
TRBJ1-1 | TRBV7-3 | CASSLGTVDTEAFF
TRBJ2-5 | TRBV5-5 | CASSSTGAPQETQYF
TRBJ2-1 | TRBV6-4 | CASSDTGGYNEQFF
TRBJ2-7 | TRBV7-7 | CASSPVGTSGRTGVEQYF
TRBJ2-2 | TRBV6-2/TRBV6-3 | CASSLQTGELFF
TRBJ1-2 | TRBV7-9 | CASSFPRTGGDYGYTF
TRBJ2-1 | TRBV2 | CASPDTSSYNEQFF
TRBJ1-1 | TRBV7-9 | CASSGDRRLRNTEAFF
TRBJ2-2 | TRBV6-5 | CASSYFTEGTGELFF
TRBJ1-4 | TRBV28 | CASSLIGTGRREKLFF
TRBJ1-2 | TRBV10-3 | CAIIGQGADGYTF
TRBJ1-4 | TRBV3-1/TRBV3-2 | CASSQDGRGSEKLFF
TRBJ2-1 | TRBV7-9 | CASSLALAGDNEQFF
TRBJ2-2 | TRBV3-1/TRBV3-2 | CASSQGLAGAKNTGELFF
TRBJ2-7 | TRBV16 | CASSQWGSRGYEQYF
TRBJ1-1 | TRBV7-2 | CASSLPAGATEAFF
TRBJ2-7 | TRBV2 | CASSFQTRVGGEQYF
TRBJ2-1 | TRBV11-2 | CASSFRGLDYNEQFF
TRBJ2-1 | TRBV27 | CASSILRGSQGNEQFF
TRBJ2-3 | TRBV2 | CASRARTSGAFTDTQYF
TRBJ1-1 | TRBV2 | CASSGVNTEAFF
TRBJ1-5 | TRBV6-6 | CASKGIWGQAQHF
TRBJ1-4 | TRBV10-1 | CASSGTPQGATNEKLFF
TRBJ2-7 | TRBV29-1 | CSVEDTGLAGYEQYF
TRBJ2-5 | TRBV5-4 | CASSWSGTGTEETQYF
TRBJ2-3 | TRBV9 | CASSPRLAGETDTQYF
TRBJ1-1 | TRBV24-1 | CATSDLPRTEGTFF
TRBJ2-3 | TRBV10-3 | CAISDSADTQYF
TRBJ2-1 | TRBV2 | CASSALAENEQFF
TRBJ2-1 | TRBV28 | CATRSGASGSDEQFF
TRBJ2-2 | TRBV24-1 | CATSDRRDRGLPGELFF
TRBJ2-4 | TRBV7-2 | CASSFPGLAKNIQYF
TRBJ2-7 | TRBV30 | CAWRQEAPYEQYF
TRBJ1-6 | TRBV11-1 | CASSFTGGVSPLHF
TRBJ2-3 | TRBV6-5 | CASSYSYTQYF
TRBJ1-2 | TRBV14 | CASSPGQGDYGYTF
TRBJ2-5 | TRBV9 | CASSVATRFSDRQETQYF
TRBJ2-1 | TRBV5-1 | CASSLGTGFDEQFF
TRBJ1-1 | TRBV19 | CASSIGNRDTEAFF
TRBJ2-4 | TRBV4-2 | CASSQSQVGLAKNIQYF
TRBJ2-2 | TRBV2 | CASSEARLLGELFF
TRBJ2-1 | TRBV19 | CASSIEGGGPYNEQFF
TRBJ2-5 | TRBV5-1 | CASSLGSAHFETQYF
TRBJ1-1 | TRBV3-1/TRBV3-2 | CASSLDRENTEAFF
TRBJ2-4 | TRBV6-1 | CASSELPGMDIQYF
TRBJ2-1 | TRBV18 | CASSRDRDGQFF
TRBJ2-2 | TRBV24-1 | CATKERDTGELFF